These 9 T cell receptor beta chains originate from one sample sequenced in a study of T cell responses to AZD1222 COVID-19 vaccine. Generated by immunoSEQ multiplex PCR, the TCRdb table keeps only in-frame clones and is missing some. The repertoire includes roughly 100,000 clones, 75% to 90% of them detected once, and approximately 22% sits in the top ten. The sequenced sample was peripheral blood, obtained on day 0 of AZD1222 vaccination. The receptors stem from an adult in good health.

This clone was counted a few times. V is TRBV12-3 or TRBV12-4 and J is TRBJ2-3; perhaps TRBD2 as D (6 bases). Trimming took off 6 bases at V and 5 bases at J, with 12 bases between the two ends. The CDR3 has 13 residues. Here the CDR3 DNA reads TGTGCCAGCAGACCATCTAGCGTAGATACGCAGTATTTT. Protein: CASRPSSVDTQYF.

On this clone: Additional DNA sequences in this sample encode the identical CDR3. V usage is TRBV6-5 and J usage is TRBJ1-1, with unresolved D. CDR1 and CDR2 from the germline V gene are MNHEY and SVGAGI. V dropped 2 bases and J dropped 0 bases, with 4 bases sitting between them. The CDR3 extends over 13 amino acids. CDR3 bases: TGTGCCAGCAGTTACGGTATGAACACTGAAGCTTTCTTT. Its protein is CASSYGMNTEAFF.

The J gene is TRBJ1-2, the V gene TRBV15; D gene ambiguous. The V end lost 4 bases, the J end lost 4 bases, and 10 bases lay between the germline ends. The CDR3 spans 13 residues. Germline lookup yields CDR1 LNHNV and CDR2 YYDKDF (reference sequence). CDR3 DNA: TGTGCCACCAGCACAGACGGTGGCTATGGCTACACCTTC. This sequence encodes CATSTDGGYGYTF.

The chain links TRBV7-3 to TRBJ2-1; D is possibly TRBD1 (5 bases). V was pared by 4 bases and J by 14 bases, with 15 bases between. This CDR3 has 12 residues. Germline assignment: CDR1 SGHTA and CDR2 FQGTGA. CDR3 region: CASSSQRAGKFF. In DNA form, the CDR3 reads TGTGCCAGCAGCTCCCAACGGGCAGGGAAGTTCTTC.

This chain joins TRBV9 and TRBJ1-3; D gene ambiguous. The CDR3 is 15 amino acids. Looked up from germline, CDR1 is SGDLS and CDR2 is YYNGEE. The germline V and J ends were trimmed by 3 bases and 2 bases, with 12 bases remaining between them. The chain's CDR3 is CASSGQQTTGNTIYF. In DNA, the CDR3 is TGTGCCAGCAGCGGCCAACAGACAACTGGAAACACCATATATTTT.

The chain is built from TRBV19 and TRBJ1-4; D call uncertain. Trimming pared 8 bases from V and 2 bases from J, leaving 18 bases between. This CDR3 region has 16 residues. CDR1 is LNHDA, CDR2 SQIVND, per germline (reference sequence). CDR3 DNA: TGTGCCAGTTCAACCCAAGGACGGACTACTAATGAAAAACTGTTTTTT. Translating it yields CASSTQGRTTNEKLFF.

This clone was seen only once. The chain uses TRBV11-1 and TRBJ2-1; 12 nucleotides agree with TRBD1. The CDR3 length is 15 residues. V lost 1 base to trimming and J lost 9 bases; unmatched junction nucleotides: 4. CDR1 and CDR2 from the germline V gene are SGHAT and FQDESV (reference sequence). CDR3 sequence (DNA): TGTGCCAGCAGCTTAGGTGGGACAGGGGGCTTTGAGCAGTTCTTC. Protein sequence: CASSLGGTGGFEQFF.

The V and J genes are TRBV19 and TRBJ1-1; D not resolved. The length of the CDR3 is 14 residues. Germline lookup yields CDR1 LNHDA and CDR2 SQIVND (reference sequence). Trimming shortened V by 2 bases and J by 4 bases, and 11 bases separated the two germline ends. CDR3: CASSISPPRTEAFF. DNA for the CDR3: TGTGCCAGTAGTATAAGCCCTCCTCGCACTGAAGCTTTCTTT.

The V gene is TRBV7-2, the J gene TRBJ2-1, with TRBD2 identical over 9 bases. V shed 1 base and J 6 bases; nucleotides not matched to a gene: 4. The length of the CDR3 is 15 residues. The germline V gene has CDR1 SGHTA and CDR2 FQGNSA. This chain's CDR3 is CASSLVGTSFNEQFF. In nucleotides, the CDR3 is TGTGCCAGCAGCTTAGTCGGGACTAGCTTCAATGAGCAGTTCTTC.